Below are 8 T cell receptor beta chains sequenced from a single sample in a study of OX40 agonist ivuxolimab in advanced cancers. Profiling relied on immunoSEQ multiplex PCR, and the TCRdb table lists in-frame clones only, not all of them. The table records fewer than 100,000 clones, approximately 88% of them present only once. The starting material was CD4+ or CD8+ T cells sorted from blood, obtained in a trial of the OX40 agonist ivuxolimab. These receptors all stem from an adult with an advanced solid tumor such as melanoma, head and neck, liver or kidney cancer.

This clone was seen only once. The chain combines TRBV9 with TRBJ1-1; possibly TRBD1 for D (6 bases). Looked up from germline, CDR1 is SGDLS and CDR2 is YYNGEE. The V gene lost 2 bases and the J gene lost 1 base, with 15 bases spanning the gap. The CDR3 loop spans 16 amino acids. This chain's CDR3 is CASSVPTGPSNTEAFF. The CDR3 DNA reads TGTGCCAGCAGCGTTCCCACAGGGCCCTCGAACACTGAAGCTTTCTTT.

The V call is TRBV6-5, the J call TRBJ2-7; D perhaps matches TRBD2 (6 bases). The CDR3 runs to 15 residues. CDR1 and CDR2 from the germline V gene are MNHEY and SVGAGI. V lost 6 bases, J lost 6 bases, and 21 bases lay in between. CDR3 loop: CASSHLNRLESEQYF. The DNA of the CDR3 is TGTGCCAGCAGCCACCTGAATCGACTAGAAAGCGAGCAGTACTTC.

The V and J genes are TRBV6-5 and TRBJ1-2, with D possibly being TRBD1 (6 bases). The CDR3 loop spans 14 amino acids. From germline, CDR1 is MNHEY and CDR2 SVGAGI. V gave up 5 bases and J gave up 4 bases, with 14 bases separating them. CDR3 protein: CASSPRGPSYGYTF. The CDR3 bases are TGTGCCAGCAGTCCCAGGGGACCCTCCTATGGCTACACCTTC.

The CDR3 bases are TGTGCCAGCAGTTTCCGGAGGAATCAGCCCCAGCATTTT. Translated, it gives CASSFRRNQPQHF. This chain links TRBV21-1 with TRBJ1-5. TRBV21-1 is recorded as a pseudogene. The CDR3 has 13 amino acids.

This chain connects TRBV28 to TRBJ2-2; D is undetermined. Trimming took 5 bases from V and 1 from J, leaving 5 bases between them. The germline V gene encodes CDR1 MDHEN and CDR2 SYDVKM. The CDR3 is 13 residues long. CDR3 DNA sequence: TGTGCCAGCAGTCTGGGGAACACCGGGGAGCTGTTTTTT. Its translation is CASSLGNTGELFF.

This clone was observed once. This sequence joins TRBV6-5 and TRBJ1-2; 8 bases align to TRBD1. The CDR3 spans 14 residues. The V gene's germline CDR1 is MNHEY and CDR2 SVGAGI. With V trimmed by 5 bases and J by 4 bases, 6 bases remained unmatched. CDR3 protein: CASSDLGQGYGYTF. CDR3 coding DNA: TGTGCCAGCAGTGACTTAGGACAGGGCTATGGCTACACCTTC.

The chain carries TRBV21-1 and TRBJ2-3. TRBV21-1 is noted as a pseudogene. This CDR3 is built from 12 residues. The CDR3 here is CASSPLADTQYF. CDR3 DNA: TGTGCCAGCAGCCCGCTGGCAGATACGCAGTATTTT.

The V call is TRBV9, the J call TRBJ2-1; D gene uncertain. CDR1 SGDLS and CDR2 YYNGEE come from the germline V gene. Trimming shortened V by 3 bases and J by 5 bases, and 9 bases separated the two germline ends. The CDR3 is made up of 13 amino acids. Written as DNA, the CDR3 is TGTGCCAGCAGCGCGCGACGGGACAATGAGCAGTTCTTC. It translates to CASSARRDNEQFF.